Below are 21 T cell receptor beta chains sequenced from a single sample in a study of T cell clonality in common variable immunodeficiency. Profiled with immunoSEQ multiplex PCR; TCRdb holds only in-frame clones, not every one. This sample carries some 26,000 clones, none of them present only once. The antigens these receptors bind are not known. Study-wide findings and caveats: In common variable immunodeficiency, TCR beta chains reportedly carried fewer deletions and N-nucleotide insertions.

The specimen sequenced was peripheral blood mononuclear cells. These receptors were obtained from a human donor with common variable immunodeficiency.

About this clone: From the germline J gene comes the end of the CDR3, since the read stops 3 residues before it. This sequence joins TRBV7-6 and TRBJ2-3, with 10 bases fitting TRBD2. V gave up 4 bases and J gave up 4 bases; unmatched junction bases: 8. This CDR3 contains 16 residues. Germline V gene data show CDR1 as SGHVS and CDR2 as FNYEAQ. CDR3 loop: CASSWTSGGGADTQYF. The sequenced CDR3 bases are TGTGCCAGCAGCTGGACTAGCGGAGGAGGGGCAGATACG.

This clone has only a few counts. The read halts 3 residues ahead of the CDR3 end, with the missing end drawn from the germline J gene. The V and J genes are TRBV19 and TRBJ2-3; maybe TRBD1 (6 bases). V lost 6 bases and J lost 0, with 19 bases in between. The length of the CDR3 is 17 residues. From germline, CDR1 is LNHDA and CDR2 SQIVND (reference sequence). The part of the CDR3 DNA that was read is TGTGCCAGTAGGCAAGAAGGGCAGGGGATGAGCACAGATACG. Its translation is CASRQEGQGMSTDT. The CDR3 in its entirety is CASRQEGQGMSTDTQYF.

This clone was detected ten times or more. Coverage ceases 3 residues before the CDR3 finishes, and the germline J gene fills in the end. The J gene is TRBJ2-3, the V gene TRBV27, with TRBD2 matching over 10 bases. Germline CDR1 reads MNHEY; CDR2 reads SMNVEV (reference sequence). This CDR3 region has 17 residues. The junction had 10 bases not matched to a gene; V was cut back by 7 bases and J by 0 bases. The CDR3: CASTITGLAVSTDTQYF. CDR3 bases read: TGTGCCAGCACTATCACAGGACTAGCGGTTAGCACAGATACG.

This clone came up a few times. Sequencing ends 3 residues short of the CDR3 end; the germline J gene provides the rest. This chain uses TRBV7-6 with TRBJ1-2, with 11 bases that match TRBD1. This CDR3 has 15 residues. Per the germline V gene, CDR1 is SGHVS and CDR2 is FNYEAQ. CDR3 loop: CASSPRSGQGAAYTF. The part of the CDR3 DNA that was read is TGTGCCAGCAGCCCCCGGTCCGGACAGGGGGCCGCC.

As regards this clone: The CDR3 end falls 3 residues outside the read, so it is completed with the germline J gene. V usage is TRBV7-2 and J usage is TRBJ2-2; tentative D call: TRBD1 (6 bases). CDR3 length: 14 residues. V lost 6 bases and J lost 5, with 13 bases in between. CDR1 is SGHTA, CDR2 FQGNSA, per germline. The sequenced CDR3 bases are TGTGCCAGCAGAAGCAGGGGAGATACCGGGGAG. Protein: CASRSRGDTGE. The full CDR3 is CASRSRGDTGELFF.

The table lists this clone with a few counts. The read stops 3 residues short of the end of the CDR3; the missing end is completed from the germline J gene. V and J are TRBV11-2 and TRBJ2-7; 8 bases are a match to TRBD1. CDR1 is SGHAT and CDR2 is FQNNGV in the germline V gene. Trimming took 3 bases from V and 0 from J; bases not matched to a gene: 1. This CDR3 is built from 14 residues. The sequenced part of the CDR3 DNA is TGTGCCAGCAGCTTGCAGGGGGCCTCCTACGAG. Encoded protein: CASSLQGASYE. The full CDR3 is CASSLQGASYEQYF.

About this clone: The read terminates 3 residues before the CDR3 end, so the remaining end is supplied by the germline J gene. The chain has TRBV18 and TRBJ1-2, with TRBD1 as a possible D gene (6 bases). Per germline, CDR1 KGHSH and CDR2 LQKENI. The CDR3 has 15 amino acids. V lost 3 bases and J 3 bases, leaving 14 bases between the germline ends. The DNA read from the CDR3 is TGTGCCAGCTCACCGCGGGACACTCGATACTATGGC. Translated, it gives CASSPRDTRYYG. The full-length CDR3 reads as CASSPRDTRYYGYTF.

This clone was picked up many times. Incomplete CDR3 DNA: TGCAGTGCTAGAGATACGGGACTAGCGGGAGTTCGGAATACG. The encoded protein is CSARDTGLAGVRNT. The complete CDR3 protein is CSARDTGLAGVRNTQYF. This rearrangement joins TRBV20-1 to TRBJ2-3; 14 bases map to TRBD2. With the read ending 3 residues before the CDR3 end, the germline J gene is used to fill in that end. This CDR3 has 17 amino acids. Germline V gives CDR1 DFQATT, CDR2 SNEGSKA (reference sequence). V gave up 0 bases and J gave up 7 bases; unmatched junction bases: 9.

This clone was counted a few times. The read terminates 3 residues ahead of where the CDR3 ends, so the germline J gene completes it. V gene TRBV18 combines with J gene TRBJ2-3; tentative D call: TRBD2 (6 bases). The germline CDR1 and CDR2 sequences are KGHSH and LQKENI. V gave up 6 bases and J gave up 4 bases, with 11 bases separating them. The CDR3 loop spans 13 amino acids. The CDR3 bases that were read are TGTGCCAGCTCGCCGGGCGGGGCAGATACG. Protein sequence: CASSPGGADT. In full, the CDR3 reads CASSPGGADTQYF.

To note about this clone: The CDR3 is cut off 3 residues early in the read; its end comes from the germline J gene. The chain joins TRBV2 to TRBJ1-1, with TRBD1 matching 10 bases. Per the germline V gene, CDR1 is SNHLY and CDR2 is FYNNEI. V shed 9 bases and J 1 base; nucleotides not matched to a gene: 2. This CDR3 is 13 amino acids long. CDR3 residues: CARGQGRNTEAFF. The part of the CDR3 DNA that was read is TGTGCCAGGGGACAGGGGAGGAACACTGAA.

Concerning this clone: The CDR3 extends 3 residues past the end of the read, so its final part is completed from the germline J gene. The genes are TRBV19 and TRBJ1-5; TRBD1 matches 8 bases. The CDR3 runs to 15 residues. Germline V lookup: CDR1 LNHDA, CDR2 SQIVND (reference sequence). J lost 4 bases, V lost 4 bases, and 6 bases had no gene match. The chain's CDR3 is CASSTQGQGNQPQHF. Partial CDR3 DNA: TGTGCCAGTAGTACCCAAGGACAGGGAAATCAGCCC.

This clone was observed many times. With the read ending 3 residues before the CDR3 end, the germline J gene is used to fill in that end. J is TRBJ2-2 and V is TRBV18; TRBD1 might be the D (5 bases). Germline V gene data show CDR1 as KGHSH and CDR2 as LQKENI. V lost 2 bases and J lost 6, with 10 bases in between. This CDR3 is 14 amino acids long. The CDR3 loop reads CASSPDRPAGELFF. The sequenced CDR3 bases are TGTGCCAGCTCACCAGACAGACCAGCCGGGGAG.

This clone was observed at least ten times. The read ends 3 residues early relative to the CDR3; the germline J gene fills the gap. V usage is TRBV5-1 and J usage is TRBJ2-7; D possibly corresponds to TRBD1 (6 bases). The ends were cut back, 2 bases at V and 5 bases at J, with 14 bases in the middle. Germline assignment: CDR1 SGHRS and CDR2 YFSETQ. This CDR3 region has 14 residues. The DNA read from the CDR3 is TGCGCCAGCAGCTTCTCCAGGGGCGAAAACGAG. It is translated as CASSFSRGENE. The whole CDR3 protein is CASSFSRGENEQYF.

This clone was counted many times. Read coverage stops 3 residues before the CDR3 terminus; the germline J gene supplies the remainder. This chain uses TRBV19 with TRBJ1-5, with no clear D. The ends were cut back, 5 bases at V and 4 bases at J, with 12 bases in the middle. The CDR3 length is 14 residues. The germline gives CDR1 LNHDA, CDR2 SQIVND (reference sequence). Incomplete CDR3 DNA: TGTGCCAGTAGTGCGCAATCCGGTAATCAGCCC. Its protein is CASSAQSGNQP. The whole CDR3 reads CASSAQSGNQPQHF.

As concerns this clone: From the germline J gene comes the end of the CDR3, since the read stops 3 residues before it. The chain employs TRBV2 and TRBJ1-2; TRBD1 agrees at 8 bases. The CDR3 is 15 residues long. V dropped 5 bases and J dropped 2; count of bases not matched to a gene: 7. CDR1 is SNHLY, CDR2 FYNNEI, per germline. The CDR3 loop is CASSRGQGGNYGYTF. CDR3 DNA (partial): TGTGCCAGCAGTCGAGGACAGGGAGGGAACTATGGC.

Comments on this clone: The CDR3 extends 3 residues past the end of the read, so its final part is completed from the germline J gene. The rearrangement links TRBV7-3 to TRBJ1-1; D might be TRBD1 (6 bases). Trimming removed 5 bases from V and 6 bases from J, with 16 bases in between. There are 14 residues in the CDR3. The germline gives CDR1 SGHTA, CDR2 FQGTGA. CDR3: CASSPGSGGSEAFF. The covered CDR3 bases are TGTGCCAGCAGCCCAGGCTCGGGGGGCTCTGAA.

This clone was counted only a few times. CDR3 region: CASSLYTANTGELFF. The DNA read from the CDR3 is TGTGCCAGCAGCTTATATACAGCGAACACCGGGGAG. The V call is TRBV11-3, the J call TRBJ2-2, with D hard to call. Read data end 3 residues before the CDR3 end; the end is taken from the germline J gene. The CDR3 loop spans 15 amino acids. Germline V CDR1 and CDR2: SGHNT, YENEEA. V was shortened by 2 bases and J by 0 bases, with 7 bases between the two germline ends.

This clone came up a few times. Coverage ceases 3 residues before the CDR3 finishes, and the germline J gene fills in the end. The V gene is TRBV18, the J gene TRBJ1-1; the match to TRBD1 covers 7 bases. Trimming at V came to 2 bases and at J to 2 bases, leaving 5 bases not matched to a gene. Per the germline V gene, CDR1 is KGHSH and CDR2 is LQKENI. The CDR3 consists of 15 residues. The DNA read from the CDR3 is TGTGCCAGCTCACCAGCGGGACAGCTCAACACTGAA. Protein product: CASSPAGQLNTE. The full CDR3 sequence reads CASSPAGQLNTEAFF.

This clone has just a few counts. The read gets to within 3 residues of the CDR3 end, and the germline J gene fills in the rest. The chain employs TRBV30 and TRBJ1-6; no reliable D call. Germline values: CDR1 GTSNPN, CDR2 SVGIG (reference sequence). V lost 0 bases to trimming and J lost 8 bases, with 8 bases between them. The CDR3 is 13 residues long. CDR3: CAWSVVGDSPLHF. The CDR3 bases that were read are TGTGCCTGGAGTGTAGTGGGCGATTCACCC.

This clone came up many times. The sequenced fragment ends 3 residues before the CDR3 boundary, so the rest is inferred from the germline J gene. The chain is built from TRBV20-1 and TRBJ1-1, with TRBD1 as a possible D gene (5 bases). With 5 bases removed from V and 1 base from J, the gap between germline ends came to 14 bases. Germline V gives CDR1 DFQATT, CDR2 SNEGSKA (reference sequence). The CDR3 contains 14 residues. The CDR3 DNA, read in part, is TGCAGTGCTCATGGGGGGGGATCGAACACTGAA. Translation: CSAHGGGSNTE. The whole CDR3 reads CSAHGGGSNTEAFF.

This clone showed up just a few times. The sequenced fragment ends 3 residues before the CDR3 boundary, so the rest is inferred from the germline J gene. V and J are TRBV7-6 and TRBJ2-3, with TRBD2 identical over 8 bases. This CDR3 is built from 15 residues. Unmatched junction bases numbered 5, after V lost 4 bases and J lost 2 bases. Germline CDR1 SGHVS, CDR2 FNYEAQ. CDR3 sequence reads: CASSSYSGITDTQYF. The sequenced part of the CDR3 DNA is TGTGCCAGCAGCTCCTATAGCGGGATCACAGATACG.